Each of the 10 T cell receptor beta chains below was sequenced from the same sample in a study of blood T cell repertoires in COVID-19. TCRdb's copy holds only in-frame clones and misses some; the assay was immunoSEQ multiplex PCR. The table records about 140,000 clones, more than 60% of them present only once. Sequenced input: peripheral blood. The receptors shown here come from a woman aged 60-70 years with acute or convalescent COVID-19.

The rearrangement joins TRBV6-6 to TRBJ2-5, with TRBD1 identical over 9 bases. This CDR3 has 14 amino acids. Germline assignment: CDR1 MNHNY and CDR2 SVGAGI (reference sequence). V dropped 0 bases and J dropped 5; count of bases not matched to a gene: 1. The CDR3 spells CASSYSGQGETQYF. The CDR3 DNA reads as TGTGCCAGCAGTTACTCGGGACAGGGTGAGACCCAGTACTTC.

The sample holds one count of this clone. The rearrangement links TRBV29-1 to TRBJ1-1, with a possible D match to TRBD1 (5 bases). CDR1 SQVTM and CDR2 ANQGSEA come from the germline V gene. This CDR3 is 13 amino acids long. V lost 3 bases and J 1 base, leaving 9 bases between the germline ends. This CDR3 is CSVDLTGNTEAFF. The CDR3 nucleotides are TGCAGCGTTGACCTAACAGGGAACACTGAAGCTTTCTTT.

The chain is built from TRBV11-2 and TRBJ1-1; 8 bases agree with TRBD1. The junction had 11 bases not matched to a gene; V was cut back by 7 bases and J by 4 bases. Germline V gene sequence: CDR1 SGHAT, CDR2 FQNNGV. The CDR3 is 15 amino acids. CDR3 loop: CASTYAGGWGTEAFF. The CDR3 DNA reads as TGTGCCAGCACCTATGCAGGGGGCTGGGGCACTGAAGCTTTCTTT.

The chain combines TRBV5-4 with TRBJ2-1; TRBD2 matches at 16 bases. Unmatched junction bases numbered 7, after V lost 5 bases and J lost 8 bases. This CDR3 comprises 16 residues. Germline V lookup: CDR1 SGHNT, CDR2 YYREEE (reference sequence). The CDR3 region has the DNA TGTGCCAGCAGTGTTACCGGGACTAGCGGGAGGGATGAGCAGTTCTTC. This codes for CASSVTGTSGRDEQFF.

The chain joins TRBV5-5 to TRBJ2-2, with a weak D call TRBD1 (6 bases). Germline CDR1 SGHKS, CDR2 YYEKEE (reference sequence). The germline V and J ends were trimmed by 4 bases and 2 bases, with 12 bases remaining between them. The CDR3 runs 15 residues. DNA of the CDR3: TGTGCCAGCAGCGACCCAGGGGCTAACACCGGGGAGCTGTTTTTT. As protein: CASSDPGANTGELFF.

This clone was recorded only once. The rearrangement joins TRBV3-1 (or the pseudogene TRBV3-2) to TRBJ2-2; tentative D call: TRBD2 (5 bases). The germline V gene has CDR1 LGHDT and CDR2 YNNKEL (reference sequence). The CDR3 totals 14 residues. V was cut by 2 bases and J by 9 bases, with 13 bases left in between. CDR3 DNA: TGTGCCAGCAGCCAAAGCGGCGGTGGCAGGGAGCTGTTTTTT. Encoded protein: CASSQSGGGRELFF.

The V call is TRBV27, the J call TRBJ1-1; D is undetermined. The CDR3 spans 13 residues. The V end lost 8 bases, the J end lost 11 bases, and 21 bases lay between the germline ends. CDR1 is MNHEY and CDR2 is SMNVEV in the germline V gene (reference sequence). This CDR3 reads CASGGGGRSRAFF. CDR3 coding DNA: TGTGCCAGCGGAGGAGGAGGGAGGTCGCGTGCTTTCTTT.

The chain employs TRBV18 and TRBJ2-7; TRBD1 is a possible D gene (5 bases). The CDR3 has 13 residues. V was clipped by 2 bases and J by 2 bases, with 7 bases between them. Germline-derived CDR1 and CDR2 are KGHSH and LQKENI. CDR3 DNA: TGTGCCAGCTCACCAGGGGCCCCCTACGAGCAGTACTTC. Protein product: CASSPGAPYEQYF.

This rearrangement joins TRBV19 to TRBJ2-5; a weak D match, TRBD2 (6 bases). This CDR3 comprises 13 residues. Trimming removed 4 bases from V and 7 bases from J, with 13 bases in between. CDR1 is LNHDA and CDR2 is SQIVND in the germline V gene (reference sequence). CDR3 loop: CASSTEGMATQYF. The CDR3 nucleotides are TGTGCCAGTAGTACGGAGGGGATGGCGACCCAGTACTTC.

The rearrangement joins TRBV7-8 to TRBJ1-5, with TRBD1 matching 7 bases. Germline V gene lookup returns CDR1 SGHVS and CDR2 FQNEAQ. This CDR3 is built from 13 residues. V lost 3 bases to trimming and J lost 5 bases; unmatched junction nucleotides: 1. CDR3 in DNA: TGTGCCAGCAGCTTGCAGGGGGATCAGCCCCAGCATTTT. It encodes CASSLQGDQPQHF. Full variable domain (missing parts from reference TRBV7-8 and TRBJ1-5): GAGVSQSPRYKVAKRGQDVALRCDPISGHVSLFWYQQALGQGPEFLTYFQNEAQLDKSGLPSDRFFAERPEGSVSTLKIQRTQQEDSAVYLCASSLQGDQPQHFGDGTRLSIL.